This T cell receptor (beta chain) was recovered during a study of T-cell reconstitution after alpha-beta-depleted transplantation in children. The TCRbeta library was prepared with unique molecular identifiers. TCRdb fed the PCR reads into MiXCR, producing one record per CDR3 protein. This sample yields approximately 1,000,000 distinct CDR3 sequences, of which 25% to 35% are seen a single time; about 28% belongs to the top ten. Points from the study as a whole: Counts and diversity of T cells one year after transplant came mostly from newly produced T cells. Alpha-beta T cells present about two months after transplant were reported to originate from several hundred expanded graft clones. Surviving recipient T cells and intrathymic progenitors accounted for some patients' high TCRbeta diversity at day 60.

To note about this clonotype: Its antigen is currently unknown.

From germline, CDR1 is MNHEY and CDR2 SVGAGI. The CDR3 contains 14 residues. Trimming removed 0 bases from V and 4 bases from J, with 7 bases in between. This clonotype was obtained from a boy less than two years old who had a stem cell transplant for SCID, so the T cells may come from the graft donor. The sample was PBMCs, mostly from graft donor cells, taken 360 days after TCRalphabeta/CD19-depleted stem cell transplant. J is TRBJ2-1 and V is TRBV6-5; possible D gene TRBD2, 5 bases. Here the CDR3 DNA reads TGTGCCAGCAGTTACTCTAGCGCTTACAATGAGCAGTTCTTC. Translated: CASSYSSAYNEQFF.